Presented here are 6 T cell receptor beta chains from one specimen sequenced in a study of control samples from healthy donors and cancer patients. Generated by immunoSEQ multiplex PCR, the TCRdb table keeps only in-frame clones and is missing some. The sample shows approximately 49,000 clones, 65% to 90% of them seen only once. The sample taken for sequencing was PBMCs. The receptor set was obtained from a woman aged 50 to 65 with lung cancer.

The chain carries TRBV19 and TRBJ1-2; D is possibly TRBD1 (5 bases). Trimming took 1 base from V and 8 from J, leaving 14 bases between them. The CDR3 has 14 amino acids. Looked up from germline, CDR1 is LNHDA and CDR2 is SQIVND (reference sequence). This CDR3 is CASSIVGTGGGYTF. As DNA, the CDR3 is TGTGCCAGTAGTATAGTCGGGACCGGGGGAGGCTACACCTTC.

Here the CDR3 DNA reads TGCGCCAGCAGCCAAGATCGGAGCCGCCCGGGGGAGCTGTTTTTT. This gives the protein CASSQDRSRPGELFF. This chain uses TRBV4-3 with TRBJ2-2; no definite D call. The CDR3 is 15 residues long. V was pared by 0 bases and J by 8 bases, with 13 bases between. The germline V gene has CDR1 LGHNA and CDR2 YSLEER.

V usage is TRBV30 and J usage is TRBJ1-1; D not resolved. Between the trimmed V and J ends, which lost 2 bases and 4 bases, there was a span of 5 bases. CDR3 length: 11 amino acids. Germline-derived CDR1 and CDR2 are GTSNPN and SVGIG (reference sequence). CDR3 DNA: TGTGCCTGGAGTTGGGCCACTGAAGCTTTCTTT. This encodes CAWSWATEAFF.

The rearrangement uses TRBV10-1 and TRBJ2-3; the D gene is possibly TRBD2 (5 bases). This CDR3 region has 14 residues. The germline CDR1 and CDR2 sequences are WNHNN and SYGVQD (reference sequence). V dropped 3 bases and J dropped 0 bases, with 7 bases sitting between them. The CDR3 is CASSDSVSTDTQYF. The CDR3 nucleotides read TGCGCCAGCAGTGATAGCGTAAGCACAGATACGCAGTATTTT.

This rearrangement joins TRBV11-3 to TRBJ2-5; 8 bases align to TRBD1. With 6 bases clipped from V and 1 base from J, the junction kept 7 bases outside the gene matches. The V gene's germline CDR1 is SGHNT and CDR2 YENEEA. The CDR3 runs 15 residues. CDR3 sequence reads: CASSETGAIQETQYF. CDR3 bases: TGTGCCAGCAGTGAGACAGGGGCGATCCAAGAGACCCAGTACTTC.

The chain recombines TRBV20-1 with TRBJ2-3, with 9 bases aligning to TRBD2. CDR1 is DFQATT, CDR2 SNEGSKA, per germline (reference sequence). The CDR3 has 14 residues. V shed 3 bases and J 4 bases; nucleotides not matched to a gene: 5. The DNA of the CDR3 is TGCAGTGCTAGTACTAGCGGGTTTGCAGATACGCAGTATTTT. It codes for CSASTSGFADTQYF.